This record concerns one T cell receptor (beta chain) sequence. Its antigen is still unknown. The data are from a study of cytomegalovirus exposure and HLA in healthy donors. On the study more broadly: A later analysis reported the 90 to 150 validation repertoires used the same platform as the approximately 650 first-cohort repertoires. Findings and caveats of the study: The dataset shows that most TCR sequences were rare, while some public TCRs occurred in many donors. In a later analysis, first-cohort TCR clusters were found to tend to co-occur in the 95 to 150 validation repertoires.

The repertoire was sequenced with immunoSEQ multiplex PCR; TCRdb's copy has only in-frame clones and lacks some. The table shows about 110,000 clones, with approximately 85% occurring only once. Germline trimming cut 7 bases from V and 7 bases from J; bases unmatched to any gene: 4. The V gene's germline CDR1 is MNHNS and CDR2 SASEGT. This CDR3 has 14 amino acids. Material for sequencing was PBMCs. This TCR was sampled from a woman under 30 in good health and CMV-seronegative. The chain has TRBV6-1 and TRBJ1-6; 10 bases match TRBD1. The CDR3 loop reads CASIPGQGNSPLHF. The CDR3 coding sequence is TGTGCCAGCATCCCGGGACAGGGGAATTCACCCCTCCACTTT.